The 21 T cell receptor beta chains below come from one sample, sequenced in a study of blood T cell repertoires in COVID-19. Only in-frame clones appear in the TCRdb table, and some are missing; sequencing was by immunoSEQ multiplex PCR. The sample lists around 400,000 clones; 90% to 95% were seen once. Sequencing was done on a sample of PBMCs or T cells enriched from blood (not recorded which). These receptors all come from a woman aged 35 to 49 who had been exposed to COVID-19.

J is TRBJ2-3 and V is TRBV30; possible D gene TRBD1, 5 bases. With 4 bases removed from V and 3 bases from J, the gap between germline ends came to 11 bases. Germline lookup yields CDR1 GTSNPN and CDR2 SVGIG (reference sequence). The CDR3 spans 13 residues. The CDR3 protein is CAWNQGRTDTQYF. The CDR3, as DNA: TGTGCCTGGAATCAGGGTAGAACAGATACGCAGTATTTT.

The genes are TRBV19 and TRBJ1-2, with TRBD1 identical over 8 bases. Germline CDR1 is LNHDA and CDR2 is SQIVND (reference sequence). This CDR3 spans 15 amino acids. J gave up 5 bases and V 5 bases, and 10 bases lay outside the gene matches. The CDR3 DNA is TGTGCCAGTAGTGGATCCGGGACAGGCTTTTATGGCTACACCTTC. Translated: CASSGSGTGFYGYTF.

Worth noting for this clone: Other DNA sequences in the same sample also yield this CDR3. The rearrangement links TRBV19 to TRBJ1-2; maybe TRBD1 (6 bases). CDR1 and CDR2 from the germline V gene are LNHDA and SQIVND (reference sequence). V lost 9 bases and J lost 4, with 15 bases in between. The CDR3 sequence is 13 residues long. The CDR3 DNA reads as TGTGCCAGCTCTAGGGGGGGGGCCTATGGCTACACCTTC. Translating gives CASSRGGAYGYTF.

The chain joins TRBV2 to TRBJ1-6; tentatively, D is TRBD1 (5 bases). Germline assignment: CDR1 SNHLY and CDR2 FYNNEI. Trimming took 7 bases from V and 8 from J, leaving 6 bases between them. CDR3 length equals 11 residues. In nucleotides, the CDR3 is TGTGCCAGCACCAGGGATTCACCCCTCCACTTT. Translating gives CASTRDSPLHF.

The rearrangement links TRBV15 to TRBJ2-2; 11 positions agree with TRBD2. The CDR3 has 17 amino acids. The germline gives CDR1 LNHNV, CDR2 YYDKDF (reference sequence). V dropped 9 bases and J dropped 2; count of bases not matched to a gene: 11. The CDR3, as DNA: TGTGCCACGAGCTCGACTAGCGGGAAAAGAAACACCGGGGAGCTGTTTTTT. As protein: CATSSTSGKRNTGELFF.

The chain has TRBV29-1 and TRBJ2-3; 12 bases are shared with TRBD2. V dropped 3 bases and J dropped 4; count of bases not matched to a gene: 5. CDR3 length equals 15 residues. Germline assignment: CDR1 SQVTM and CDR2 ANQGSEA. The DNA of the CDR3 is TGCAGCGTTGAGACTAGCGGGAGTTCGGCAGATACGCAGTATTTT. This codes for CSVETSGSSADTQYF.

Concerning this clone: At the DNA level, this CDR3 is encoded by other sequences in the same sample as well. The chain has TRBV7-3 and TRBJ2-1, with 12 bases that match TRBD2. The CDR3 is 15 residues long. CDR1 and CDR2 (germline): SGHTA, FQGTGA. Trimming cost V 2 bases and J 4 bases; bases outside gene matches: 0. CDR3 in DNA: TGTGCCAGCAGCTTAGGACTAGCGGGGTACAATGAGCAGTTCTTC. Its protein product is CASSLGLAGYNEQFF. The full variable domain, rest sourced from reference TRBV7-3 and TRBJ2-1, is GAGVSQTPSNKVTEKGKYVELRCDPISGHTALYWYRQSLGQGPEFLIYFQGTGAADDSGLPNDRFFAVRPEGSVSTLKIQRTERGDSAVYLCASSLGLAGYNEQFFGPGTRLTVL.

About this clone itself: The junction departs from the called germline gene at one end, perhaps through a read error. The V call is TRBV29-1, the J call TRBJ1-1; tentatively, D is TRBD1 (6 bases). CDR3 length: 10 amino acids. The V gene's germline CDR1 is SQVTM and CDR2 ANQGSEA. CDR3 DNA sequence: TGTGGGGGCAGAAACACTGAAGCTTTCTTT. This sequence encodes CGGRNTEAFF.

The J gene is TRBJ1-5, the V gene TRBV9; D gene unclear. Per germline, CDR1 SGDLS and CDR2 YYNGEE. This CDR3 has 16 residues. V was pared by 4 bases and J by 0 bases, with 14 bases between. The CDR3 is CASSKGGPNSNQPQHF. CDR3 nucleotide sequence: TGTGCCAGCAGCAAAGGAGGTCCCAATAGCAATCAGCCCCAGCATTTT.

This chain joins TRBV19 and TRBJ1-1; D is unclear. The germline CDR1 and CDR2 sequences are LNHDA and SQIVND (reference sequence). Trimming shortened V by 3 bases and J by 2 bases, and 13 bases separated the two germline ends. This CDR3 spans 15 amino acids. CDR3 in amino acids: CASSIFPTDNTEAFF. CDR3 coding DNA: TGTGCCAGTAGTATCTTCCCTACAGACAACACTGAAGCTTTCTTT.

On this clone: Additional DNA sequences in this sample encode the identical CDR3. The DNA of the CDR3 is TGTGCCAGCAGCTTCAGGGGGTTGAACACTGAAGCTTTCTTT. It yields the protein CASSFRGLNTEAFF. The chain combines TRBV7-9 with TRBJ1-1; TRBD1 matches at 7 bases. The CDR3 contains 14 residues. Germline V CDR1 and CDR2: SEHNR, FQNEAQ (reference sequence). Trimming took 3 bases from V and 0 from J; bases not matched to a gene: 1.

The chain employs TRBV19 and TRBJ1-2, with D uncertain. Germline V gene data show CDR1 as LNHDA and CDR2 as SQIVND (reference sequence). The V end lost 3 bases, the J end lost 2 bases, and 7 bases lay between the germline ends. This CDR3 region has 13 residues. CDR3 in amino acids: CASSIPGNYGYTF. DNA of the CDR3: TGTGCCAGTAGTATCCCGGGGAACTATGGCTACACCTTC.

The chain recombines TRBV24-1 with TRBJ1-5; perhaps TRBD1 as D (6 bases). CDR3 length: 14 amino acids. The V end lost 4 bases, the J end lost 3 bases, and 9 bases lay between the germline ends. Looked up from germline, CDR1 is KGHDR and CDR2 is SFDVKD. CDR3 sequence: CATSEGQFNQPQHF. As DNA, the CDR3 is TGTGCCACCAGTGAAGGACAGTTCAATCAGCCCCAGCATTTT.

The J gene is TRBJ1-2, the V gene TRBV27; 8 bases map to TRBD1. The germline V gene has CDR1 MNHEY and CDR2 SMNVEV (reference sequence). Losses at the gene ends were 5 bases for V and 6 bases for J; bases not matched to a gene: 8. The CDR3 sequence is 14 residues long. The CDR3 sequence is CASSADRVLHGYTF. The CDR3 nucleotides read TGTGCCAGCAGTGCGGACAGGGTTCTCCATGGCTACACCTTC.

CDR3 coding DNA: TGCAGCGTTGGCGGGGGAGGGTCCTCCTACGAGCAGTACTTC. It translates to CSVGGGGSSYEQYF. The chain recombines TRBV29-1 with TRBJ2-7; 7 nucleotides line up with TRBD2. Trimming cost V 4 bases and J 0 bases; bases outside gene matches: 6. There are 14 residues in the CDR3. In germline, CDR1 is SQVTM, CDR2 ANQGSEA.

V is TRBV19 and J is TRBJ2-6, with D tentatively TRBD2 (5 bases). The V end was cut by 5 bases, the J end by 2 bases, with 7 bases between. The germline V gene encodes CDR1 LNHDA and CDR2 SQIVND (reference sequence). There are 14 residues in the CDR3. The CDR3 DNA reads TGTGCCAGTAGTTGGCGGGCTGGGGCCAACGTCCTGACTTTC. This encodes CASSWRAGANVLTF.

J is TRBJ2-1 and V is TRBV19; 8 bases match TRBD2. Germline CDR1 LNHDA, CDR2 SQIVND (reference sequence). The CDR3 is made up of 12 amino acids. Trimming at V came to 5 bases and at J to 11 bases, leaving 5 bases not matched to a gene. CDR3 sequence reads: CASSALAGQQFF. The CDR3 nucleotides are TGTGCCAGTAGTGCCCTAGCGGGTCAGCAGTTCTTC.

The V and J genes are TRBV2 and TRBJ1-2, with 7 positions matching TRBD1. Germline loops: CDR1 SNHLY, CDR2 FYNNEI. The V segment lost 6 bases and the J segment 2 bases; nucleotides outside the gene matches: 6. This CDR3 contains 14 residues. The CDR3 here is CASSRQGQNYGYTF. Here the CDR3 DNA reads TGTGCCAGCAGCCGCCAGGGACAGAACTATGGCTACACCTTC.

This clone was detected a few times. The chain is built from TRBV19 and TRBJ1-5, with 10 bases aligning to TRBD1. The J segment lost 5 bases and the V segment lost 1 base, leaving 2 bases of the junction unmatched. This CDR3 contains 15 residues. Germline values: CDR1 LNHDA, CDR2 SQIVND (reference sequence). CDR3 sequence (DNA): TGTGCCAGTAGTATAGTGGGGACAGGGGATCAGCCCCAGCATTTT. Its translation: CASSIVGTGDQPQHF.

CDR3 protein: CASSQVLETQYF. For the CDR3, the DNA is TGTGCCAGCAGCCAAGTCCTAGAGACCCAGTACTTC. V usage is TRBV14 and J usage is TRBJ2-5; D gene uncertain. The CDR3 runs to 12 residues. The germline CDR1 and CDR2 sequences are SGHDN and FVKESK. Trimming cost V 1 base and J 4 bases, with 4 bases left between them.

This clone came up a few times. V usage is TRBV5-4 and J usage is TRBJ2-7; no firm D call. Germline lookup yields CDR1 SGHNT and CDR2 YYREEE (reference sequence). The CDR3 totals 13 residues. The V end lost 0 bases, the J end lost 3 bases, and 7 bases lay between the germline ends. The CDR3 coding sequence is TGTGCCAGCAGCTTGGACAGTTACTACGAGCAGTACTTC. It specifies CASSLDSYYEQYF.